This T cell receptor (beta chain) was obtained from a study of blood T cell repertoires in COVID-19. Across the study: Acute and convalescent COVID-19 specimens originated in the United States, Italy and Spain. T cells, B-cell-depleted T cells, or PBMCs supplied cDNA or gDNA.

This clone was observed once. Trimming removed 8 bases at V and 2 bases at J, with 19 bases between. The germline V gene has CDR1 LNHNV and CDR2 YYDKDF (reference sequence). The CDR3 extends over 16 amino acids. As originally analysed: Reference gene primer amplification gave estimated nucleated cell counts. The method was immunoSEQ multiplex PCR; TCRdb's version includes in-frame clones alone and lacks a portion of them. For V, J and clone size, that table is used; D and trimming come from the DNA. The table records around 700,000 clones, 85% to 90% of them present only once. The TCR originated in a woman younger than 30 with acute or convalescent COVID-19. The sequenced sample consisted of peripheral blood. This chain connects TRBV15 to TRBJ1-5; D is possibly TRBD1 (5 bases). The CDR3 protein is CATDQWGVHGNQPQHF. In nucleotides, the CDR3 is TGTGCCACCGACCAGTGGGGGGTTCATGGCAATCAGCCCCAGCATTTT.